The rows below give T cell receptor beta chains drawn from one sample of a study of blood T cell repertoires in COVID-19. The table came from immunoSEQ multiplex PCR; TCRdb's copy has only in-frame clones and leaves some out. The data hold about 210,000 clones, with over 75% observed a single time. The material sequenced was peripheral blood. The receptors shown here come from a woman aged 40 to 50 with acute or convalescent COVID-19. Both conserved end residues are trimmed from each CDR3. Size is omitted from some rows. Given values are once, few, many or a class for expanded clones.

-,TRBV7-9,ASSLGISGTGASTDTQY
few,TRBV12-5,ASGLGSSGGTDTQY
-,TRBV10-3,AISERRVYNEQF
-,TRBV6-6,ASSRGGTENTEAF
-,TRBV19,ASRMTSNSGNTIY
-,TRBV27,ASSLSSTGENTIY
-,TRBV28,ASSHPRGRSLSGEAF
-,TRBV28,ASSQTLQPQH
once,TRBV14,ASSPLDTPNSGNTIY
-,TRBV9,ASSVLAEEVSGANVLT
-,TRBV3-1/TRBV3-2,ASSLPSGGAADTQY
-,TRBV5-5,ASSPVGSGGAFSHEQF
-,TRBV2,ASSEVGTGKNTEAF
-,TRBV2,ASTADWDRSPLH
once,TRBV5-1,ASRRQADSGNTIY
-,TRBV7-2,ASSLEEARASEQF
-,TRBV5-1,ASSSGEGGEKLF
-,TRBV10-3,AISESQGAGAF
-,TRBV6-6,ASNPDRYYNSPLH
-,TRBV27,ASSSSWTRRDYGYT
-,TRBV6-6,ASRRQGGDQPQH
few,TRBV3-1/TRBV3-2,ASSQMDRSYGYT
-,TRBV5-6,ASSGDGDFSGNTIY
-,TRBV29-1,SARLAGGFNSEQF
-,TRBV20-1,SASDNEQF
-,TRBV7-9,ASSPTGATNEKLF
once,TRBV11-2,ASSLRAGGNTGELF
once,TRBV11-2,ASSNRGPYGYT
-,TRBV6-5,ASSHGVGAGDTIY
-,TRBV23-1,ASSQPPRTSTDTQY
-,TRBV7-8,ASSRGVSGTEAF
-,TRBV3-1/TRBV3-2,ASSPDRWKETQY
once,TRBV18,ASSYRDRGLNYGYT
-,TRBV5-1,ASSPGSSASEQF
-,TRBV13,ASSPGTSGGASYNEQF
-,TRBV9,ASSVGWTSGGSELF
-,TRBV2,ASSEDFSGVENIQY
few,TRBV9,ASSTSGGIEQF
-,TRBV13,ASSTRDRAPLWGYT
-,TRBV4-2,ASSQGVLYRADTQY
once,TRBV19,ASSIGASRRLNQPQH
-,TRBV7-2,ASSAGTAGNTIY
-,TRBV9,ASRRGAGELF
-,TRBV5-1,ASSGAKGSPLH
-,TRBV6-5,ASSYLTGRETQY
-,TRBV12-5,ASGLNRGWDGYT
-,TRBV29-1,SVERPNEGARGYT
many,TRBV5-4,ASSTKQGMRTEAF
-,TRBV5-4,ASSLDITGRNTIY
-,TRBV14,ASSQEGGVHGYGYT
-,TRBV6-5,ASSITGTTEAF
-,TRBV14,ASSLPGIGTEAF
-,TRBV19,ASSIGTGGNEKLF
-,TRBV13,ASSSRLAGWGSNEQF
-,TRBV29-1,SVRGPSTGELF
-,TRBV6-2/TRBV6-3,ASSPIGGGSYNEQF
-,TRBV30,AWSLLFGEMNTEAF
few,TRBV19,ASSKGPGWGGQPQH
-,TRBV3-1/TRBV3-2,ASSTTTTNEKLF